This is a list of T cell receptor beta chains from one sample in a study of cytotoxic CD8 clonotypes in ibrutinib-treated CLL. Using immunoSEQ multiplex PCR, the repertoire was profiled, and TCRdb retains in-frame clones only, with some absent. The data show 80,000 to 95,000 clones, with 75% to 85% seen just once and around 5% held by the top ten. The sample was PBMCs, taken after 12 months of ibrutinib treatment. The receptors originated from a human donor with chronic lymphocytic leukemia. CDR3s include the opening cysteine and the closing phenylalanine or tryptophan. D genes are given only for firm matches. The size of a clone is reported for some rows only, either as once, few or many, or as a class for expanded clones.

12 . . TRBJ2-1 TRBV5-4 CASSHGRNEQFF TGTGCCAGCAGCCACGGGCGGAATGAGCAGTTCTTC
14 once . TRBJ2-2 TRBV5-1 CASSLGRGTGELFF TGCGCCAGCAGCTTGGGCAGGGGCACCGGGGAGCTGTTTTTT
13 once . TRBJ1-4 TRBV10-3 CATRQADGGKLFF TGTGCCACCAGGCAAGCCGACGGGGGAAAACTGTTTTTT
14 many . TRBJ1-2 TRBV6-1 CASSEEGGGYGYTF TGTGCCAGCAGTGAAGAGGGGGGCGGGTATGGCTACACCTTC
11 . . TRBJ1-1 TRBV6-6 CAANRYTEAFF TGTGCCGCAAACAGATACACTGAAGCTTTCTTT
14 . . TRBJ2-2 TRBV19 CASCRGGYTGELFF TGTGCCAGTTGCCGCGGGGGCTACACCGGGGAGCTGTTTTTT
14 . . TRBJ1-5 TRBV15 CATSRDRGNQPQHF TGTGCCACCAGCAGAGATAGGGGGAATCAGCCCCAGCATTTT
15 few TRBD1 TRBJ1-4 TRBV4-1 CASSQDRGANEKLFF TGCGCCAGCAGCCAAGACAGGGGGGCTAATGAAAAACTGTTTTTT
14 once . TRBJ2-3 TRBV10-3 CATARGQSTDTQYF TGTGCCACCGCGCGGGGACAAAGCACAGATACGCAGTATTTT
16 . TRBD2 TRBJ2-1 TRBV5-1 CASSPRLAGGNNEQFF TGCGCCAGCAGCCCCAGACTAGCGGGGGGTAACAATGAGCAGTTCTTC
15 . . TRBJ2-5 TRBV7-2 CASRLNPGGGETQYF TGTGCCAGCAGACTGAACCCCGGTGGCGGCGAGACCCAGTACTTC
14 . TRBD2 TRBJ2-3 TRBV28 CATLSGTSTDTQYF TGTGCCACCCTTAGCGGGACTAGCACAGATACGCAGTATTTT
16 . TRBD1 TRBJ1-2 TRBV5-4 CASSQDRVGADYGYTF TGTGCCAGCAGCCAAGACAGGGTTGGGGCGGACTATGGCTACACCTTC
15 . TRBD2 TRBJ2-3 TRBV11-3 CASSLSGGAFDTQYF TGTGCCAGCAGCTTGAGCGGGGGGGCCTTTGATACGCAGTATTTT
8 . . TRBJ1-2 TRBV20-1 CSPRRDTF TGCAGCCCTCGGAGGGACACCTTC
12 . . TRBJ2-3 TRBV11-3 CASSLRTDTQYF TGTGCCAGCAGCTTGAGGACAGATACGCAGTATTTT
12 few . TRBJ2-3 TRBV28 CASSYPTDTQYF TGTGCCAGCAGTTATCCAACAGATACGCAGTATTTT
12 . . TRBJ1-2 TRBV19 CASRSGGYGYTF TGTGCCAGTAGAAGTGGGGGCTATGGCTACACCTTC
12 . . TRBJ2-7 TRBV7-3 CASSQNGGEQYF TGTGCCAGCAGCCAAAACGGGGGCGAGCAGTACTTC
13 . . TRBJ1-2 TRBV19 CASSIGTDYGYTF TGTGCCAGTAGTATAGGGACGGACTATGGCTACACCTTC
14 . . TRBJ2-3 TRBV2 CASSGGLRSDTQYF TGTGCCAGCAGTGGGGGACTTAGGTCAGATACGCAGTATTTT
15 . TRBD2 TRBJ2-5 TRBV18 CASSPRGGAQETQYF TGTGCCAGCTCACCCCGCGGGGGGGCCCAAGAGACCCAGTACTTC
14 . . TRBJ1-3 TRBV5-1 CASSFGTAGNTIYF TGCGCCAGCAGCTTCGGCACCGCCGGAAACACCATATATTTT
13 . . TRBJ1-2 TRBV30 CAWSVSDWTGYTF TGTGCCTGGAGTGTGTCGGACTGGACGGGCTACACCTTC
13 . TRBD2 TRBJ2-1 TRBV6-6 CASLRSGIGEQFF TGTGCCAGCCTTCGTAGCGGGATCGGTGAGCAGTTCTTC
15 . TRBD2 TRBJ2-7 TRBV4-2 CASSQGPGLLYEQYF TGTGCCAGCAGCCAGGGGCCGGGACTACTCTACGAGCAGTACTTC
15 . . TRBJ2-1 TRBV18 CASSPLAGAHNEQFF TGTGCCAGCTCACCACTCGCCGGGGCCCACAATGAGCAGTTCTTC
16 . . TRBJ2-1 TRBV23-1 CASSQSWRPGYNEQFF TGCGCCAGCAGTCAATCCTGGCGGCCCGGCTACAATGAGCAGTTCTTC
15 . . TRBJ1-1 TRBV19 CASSMFWNGGTEAFF TGTGCCAGTAGTATGTTTTGGAATGGGGGCACTGAAGCTTTCTTT
16 once . TRBJ2-7 TRBV4-3 CASSLLWGTPVYEQYF TGCGCCAGCAGCCTCCTGTGGGGAACCCCCGTCTACGAGCAGTACTTC
11 . . TRBJ2-5 TRBV11-1 CASSRKETQYF TGTGCCAGCAGCCGCAAAGAGACCCAGTACTTC
14 . . TRBJ1-5 TRBV5-1 CASSQVPGEQPQHF TGCGCCAGCAGCCAAGTGCCGGGGGAGCAGCCCCAGCATTTT
14 . . TRBJ2-3 TRBV9 CASSVGGGGDTQYF TGTGCCAGCAGCGTCGGCGGGGGCGGGGATACGCAGTATTTT
12 . . TRBJ1-2 TRBV4-2 CASSSTLYGYTF TGTGCCAGCAGCTCGACCCTCTATGGCTACACCTTC
16 . TRBD2 TRBJ2-7 TRBV7-2 CASSLFSRGDPYEQYF TGTGCCAGCAGCTTATTCTCGCGGGGGGACCCCTACGAGCAGTACTTC
18 few TRBD2 TRBJ2-3 TRBV4-3 CASSPGRVEAGATDTQYF TGCGCCAGCAGCCCAGGCCGGGTGGAAGCGGGGGCTACAGATACGCAGTATTTT
15 . . TRBJ2-7 TRBV19 CASSLAGAPTYEQYF TGTGCCAGTAGTTTGGCGGGGGCCCCGACCTACGAGCAGTACTTC
13 few . TRBJ2-5 TRBV2 CASTRGLSVAQYF TGTGCCAGCACCAGGGGCCTATCTGTGGCCCAGTACTTC
14 . . TRBJ2-1 TRBV19 CASTSWESYNEQFF TGTGCCAGTACCTCCTGGGAGTCCTACAATGAGCAGTTCTTC
12 . . TRBJ2-1 TRBV18 CASSRQNHEQFF TGTGCCAGCTCGAGACAGAACCATGAGCAGTTCTTC
10 . . TRBJ1-2 TRBV28 CASSANGYTF TGTGCCAGCAGCGCTAATGGCTACACCTTC
15 many TRBD2 TRBJ2-3 TRBV19 CATTRGGPSTDTQYF TGTGCCACCACGCGGGGGGGGCCTAGCACAGATACGCAGTATTTT
14 . TRBD1 TRBJ1-2 TRBV6-6 CANSPGTGSGGYTF TGTGCCAATAGTCCCGGGACAGGCTCGGGAGGCTACACCTTC
12 . . TRBJ1-1 TRBV2 CASKHQAGAAFF TGTGCCAGCAAACATCAGGCGGGGGCAGCTTTCTTT
15 . TRBD1 TRBJ2-3 TRBV7-3 CASSPQGVFGDTQYF TGTGCCAGCAGCCCACAGGGGGTTTTCGGGGATACGCAGTATTTT
13 . . TRBJ2-7 TRBV28 CASSLGRDYEQYF TGTGCCAGCAGCCTAGGTAGGGACTACGAGCAGTACTTC
11 few . TRBJ2-5 TRBV2 CAGGEQETQYF TGTGCCGGAGGGGAGCAAGAGACCCAGTACTTC
15 . . TRBJ2-7 TRBV7-2 CASSLGGASLLEQYF TGTGCCAGCAGCTTAGGTGGGGCTAGCCTTCTCGAGCAGTACTTC
17 . . TRBJ2-1 TRBV4-1 CASSQEWASATYNEQFF TGCGCCAGCAGCCAAGAGTGGGCTAGCGCCACCTACAATGAGCAGTTCTTC
14 . . TRBJ2-1 TRBV6-6 CASGGASSYNEQFF TGTGCCAGCGGGGGCGCCAGCTCCTACAATGAGCAGTTCTTC
15 once . TRBJ2-7 TRBV7-2 CASSEGGTRPYEQYF TGTGCCAGCAGCGAGGGGGGGACGAGGCCGTACGAGCAGTACTTC
14 . . TRBJ1-2 TRBV6-5 CASTRTVTNYGYTF TGTGCCAGCACCCGGACAGTCACTAACTATGGCTACACCTTC
15 . . TRBJ2-3 TRBV7-9 CASTGVGRELDTQYF TGTGCCAGCACCGGCGTGGGGCGTGAGTTGGATACGCAGTATTTT